This TCR beta chain was captured by sequencing in a study of shared clonotypes between healthy human individuals. Study as a whole: A donor's plate count was three for CD4 naive and three for CD4 memory; CD8 naive had two and CD8 memory one. Findings and caveats of the study: For sorted subsets, rarefaction showed incomplete sequencing despite large depth. Investigators collected only blood, and repertoires in tissues likely differ.

Trimming removed 4 bases from V and 1 base from J, with 14 bases in between. The germline CDR1 and CDR2 sequences are MNHEY and SVGAGI. This CDR3 contains 15 residues. On this clone itself: Its antigen is not known.

Clones were read by immunoSEQ multiplex PCR, and TCRdb kept only the in-frame ones, dropping some. In the table there are under 750,000 clones, around 77% of which are singletons. The sample taken for sequencing was memory CD4+ T cells sorted from blood. Subset given: CD45RA-negative fraction. The chain recombines TRBV6-5 with TRBJ2-7; D not resolved. This receptor was identified in a woman aged 30 to 39 in good health. DNA of the CDR3: TGTGCCAGCAGTTTAGAACGAAAGCCTTCCTACGAGCAGTACTTC. It specifies CASSLERKPSYEQYF.